These T cell receptor beta chains were read from a single sample in a study of shared clonotypes between healthy human individuals. Profiling relied on immunoSEQ multiplex PCR, and the TCRdb table lists in-frame clones only, not all of them. Of a few million clones listed, more than 85% are singletons. Sequenced sample: naive CD4+ T cells from PBMCs. These receptors all come from a man between 18 and 29 years old in good health. Some clones in this sample may be carry-over from other donors' samples. Both conserved end residues are part of each CDR3. The D gene is left open where the match is weak. Size is omitted from some rows. Given values are once, few, many or a class for expanded clones.

V	J	size	D	DNA	CDR3
TRBV6-5	TRBJ2-3	once	-	TGTGCCAGCGCTCGGGGGGCACTGGGGTCGGATACGCAGTATTTT	CASARGALGSDTQYF
TRBV5-4	TRBJ2-7	-	-	TGTGCCGCGGGCTCAGGACCCCACTACGAGCAGTACTTC	CAAGSGPHYEQYF
TRBV2	TRBJ2-5	-	TRBD1	TGTGCCAGCGGGGACAGGGAAATGACAAAAGAGACCCAGTACTTC	CASGDREMTKETQYF
TRBV20-1	TRBJ2-5	-	-	TGCAGTGTGATGGGACGGGAGACCCAGTACTTC	CSVMGRETQYF
TRBV12-5	TRBJ1-1	-	-	TGTGCTAGTGGTTTGGCGGGAGTGGGTAAAGCTTTCTTT	CASGLAGVGKAFF
TRBV2	TRBJ2-2	-	TRBD1	TGTGCCAGCATAGGGACAGGGGGCTCCGGGGAGCTGTTTTTT	CASIGTGGSGELFF
TRBV11-1	TRBJ2-1	-	TRBD1	TGTGCCAGCAGCTTCCGGGGACAGATGAAGTATGAGCAGTTCTTC	CASSFRGQMKYEQFF
TRBV18	TRBJ1-3	-	TRBD1	TGTGCCAGCTCACGGGACAGTCCCTCTGGAAACACCATATATTTT	CASSRDSPSGNTIYF
TRBV9	TRBJ2-3	-	TRBD2	TGTGCCAGCAGCACCAGCGGGGTAAGCACAGATACGCAGTATTTT	CASSTSGVSTDTQYF
TRBV11-2	TRBJ2-7	-	-	TGTGCCAGCAGCCCTAAATCCCTAGGGGACGAGCAGTACTTC	CASSPKSLGDEQYF
TRBV21-1	TRBJ2-6	once	-	TGTGCCAGCAGCAAAGGGCTCAGTGTCTCTGGGGCCAACGTCCTGACTTTC	CASSKGLSVSGANVLTF
TRBV7-3	TRBJ2-3	-	TRBD1	TGTGCCAGCAGCTTAAGGACAGGGGGCGATACGCAGTATTTT	CASSLRTGGDTQYF
TRBV4-2	TRBJ2-1	-	-	TGTGCCAGCAGCCAAGGGGTGGGAGGTTACTACAATGAGCAGTTCTTC	CASSQGVGGYYNEQFF
TRBV5-1	TRBJ1-4	-	-	TGCGCCAGCAGCTTGGATTCTCGGGGGGTCAATGAAAAACTGTTTTTT	CASSLDSRGVNEKLFF
TRBV6-5	TRBJ2-1	-	-	TGTGCCAGCAGTTCACCGGTAGCGGCCTCCTACAATGAGCAGTTCTTC	CASSSPVAASYNEQFF
TRBV11-3	TRBJ2-5	-	-	TGTGCCAGCAGCTCACAATCTGACAGGAAAGAGACCCAGTACTTC	CASSSQSDRKETQYF
TRBV6-1	TRBJ2-7	-	-	TGTGCCAGCAGCGCTTACAGGGTACAGAACGAGCAGTACTTC	CASSAYRVQNEQYF
TRBV5-1	TRBJ2-1	-	TRBD1	TGCGCCAGCAGCGGACTCGGGACAGGGGTCATTGATGAGCAGTTCTTC	CASSGLGTGVIDEQFF
TRBV7-2	TRBJ1-5	-	-	TGTGCCAGCAGCCCTACTAGCGGGCCCCAGCATTTT	CASSPTSGPQHF
TRBV28	TRBJ1-5	-	TRBD1	TGTGCCAGCAGTTTATCAGGGGGGAATGCTCAGCCCCAGCATTTT	CASSLSGGNAQPQHF
TRBV6-6	TRBJ1-1	-	-	TGTGCCAGCAGCAGGACTGAAGCTTTCTTT	CASSRTEAFF
TRBV15	TRBJ2-1	-	-	TGTGCCACCAGCAGAGCGGGGGCGGGCTGGCAGTTCTTC	CATSRAGAGWQFF
TRBV11-2	TRBJ1-1	few	TRBD1	TGTGCCAGCAGCCACAACAGGGGGGCTGAAGCTTTCTTT	CASSHNRGAEAFF
TRBV30	TRBJ1-1	-	-	TGTGCCTGGAGTGTACAAGGGAACACTGAAGCTTTCTTT	CAWSVQGNTEAFF
TRBV7-9	TRBJ1-2	-	TRBD1	TGTGCCAGCAGCTTAGGGACAGGGGGCGCGAGTGGCTACACCTTC	CASSLGTGGASGYTF
TRBV18	TRBJ2-1	-	TRBD2	TGTGCCAGCTCACCAACTAGCGGGGAATACAATGAGCAGTTCTTC	CASSPTSGEYNEQFF
TRBV29-1	TRBJ1-1	few	-	TGCAGCGTCGCGGGACTGCTGAACACTGAAGCTTTCTTT	CSVAGLLNTEAFF
TRBV7-9	TRBJ2-1	-	TRBD2	TGTGCCAGCAGCTTAGGAGCGGGAGGTTTTTCGTACAATGAGCAGTTCTTC	CASSLGAGGFSYNEQFF
TRBV9	TRBJ1-1	-	-	TGTGCCAGCAGCGTAGGGTACGGGAGGGGGGAAGCTTTCTTT	CASSVGYGRGEAFF
TRBV18	TRBJ2-5	-	-	TGTGCCAGCTCGCCTACTATTGGGGGCGAGACCCAGTACTTC	CASSPTIGGETQYF
TRBV5-4	TRBJ1-2	-	-	TGTGCCAGCAGTGGGGACGGAAACTATGGCTACACCTTC	CASSGDGNYGYTF
TRBV10-2	TRBJ1-2	once	-	TGCGCCAGCAATTCAGAGGTTCTGGATGGCTACACCTTC	CASNSEVLDGYTF
TRBV19	TRBJ2-7	-	TRBD2	TGTGCCAGTAGTATAATGGCGGGAGGGCTACACGAGCAGTACTTC	CASSIMAGGLHEQYF
TRBV6-1	TRBJ1-3	-	-	TGTGCCAGCAGTGAAGCGGGGTATCCAGGGGCCATCTCTGGAAACACCATATATTTT	CASSEAGYPGAISGNTIYF
TRBV11-2	TRBJ2-1	-	-	TGTGCCAGCAGCTTAGAAGCTAGGGGAGGCTACAATGAGCAGTTCTTC	CASSLEARGGYNEQFF
TRBV7-8	TRBJ2-1	-	TRBD2	TGTGCCAGCAGCCTCACTAGCGGGACTTGGTATGAGCAGTTCTTC	CASSLTSGTWYEQFF
TRBV5-1	TRBJ2-1	-	TRBD2	TGCGCCAGCAGCGCACTAGCGGGAGGGCCATACAATGAGCAGTTCTTC	CASSALAGGPYNEQFF
TRBV18	TRBJ1-2	-	-	TGTGCCAGCTCACAGGGAGAGGACTATGGCTACACCTTC	CASSQGEDYGYTF
TRBV15	TRBJ1-2	-	-	TGTGCCACCAGCAGCCTTGACCAGGGTCTTAACTATGGCTACACCTTC	CATSSLDQGLNYGYTF
TRBV19	TRBJ1-1	few	-	TGTGCCAGTAGCCCCGTCGCACAGAACACTGAAGCTTTCTTT	CASSPVAQNTEAFF
TRBV5-1	TRBJ2-6	-	-	TGCGCCAGCAGCCAGAAAGTGTCTGGGGCCAACGTCCTGACTTTC	CASSQKVSGANVLTF
TRBV11-2	TRBJ2-2	-	-	TGTGCCAGCAGGCTTCGGGGGTTTGAGAACACCGGGGAGCTGTTTTTT	CASRLRGFENTGELFF
TRBV29-1	TRBJ2-1	-	-	TGCAGCACCGGGACCCGCTCCTACAATGAGCAGTTCTTC	CSTGTRSYNEQFF
TRBV5-1	TRBJ1-4	-	TRBD1	TGCGCCAGCAGCCTATCAGGGACAGCCCGCGAAAAACTGTTTTTT	CASSLSGTAREKLFF
TRBV19	TRBJ2-7	-	-	TGTGCCAGTAGTCCCAGGCCCAATTCCTACGAGCAGTACTTC	CASSPRPNSYEQYF
TRBV28	TRBJ1-2	-	-	TGTGCCAGCAATGTAATCTGGTGGGACTATGGCTACACCTTC	CASNVIWWDYGYTF
TRBV29-1	TRBJ1-1	-	-	TGCAGCGTTGAAGAGGGGTACACTGAAGCTTTCTTT	CSVEEGYTEAFF
TRBV6-1	TRBJ1-1	-	-	TGTGCCAGTACGAGGGAACGGAACACTGAAGCTTTCTTT	CASTRERNTEAFF